Following are 6 T cell receptor beta chains from one sample sequenced in a study of T cell repertoires in cytomegalovirus infection. The antigens these receptors bind are not known. Each CDR3 protein is one row after TCRdb ran MiXCR on the reads. The data contain nearly 70,000 distinct CDR3 sequences, about 22% of them singletons. Input material: PBMCs, sequenced either directly or after in vitro stimulation (not recorded which). Source of these receptors: a human donor in good health (CMV status not recorded). Some clones in this sample may be carry-over from other donors' samples.

About this clonotype itself: A read error may be the cause here, since a much bigger clone is one base away. The J gene is TRBJ1-1, the V gene TRBV7-2; 11 nucleotides match TRBD1. V lost 7 bases, J lost 6 bases, and 10 bases stayed unmatched. Germline assignment: CDR1 SGHTA and CDR2 FQGNSA. The CDR3 loop spans 15 amino acids. The CDR3 sequence is CASNTGQGGFAEAFF. The CDR3 region has the DNA TGTGCCAGCAACACGGGACAGGGGGGATTTGCTGAAGCTTTCTTT.

This clonotype came up many times. The chain is built from TRBV7-8 and TRBJ2-3; weak D call: TRBD1 (6 bases). Trimming removed 4 bases from V and 4 bases from J, with 21 bases in between. Per germline, CDR1 SGHVS and CDR2 FQNEAQ. This CDR3 contains 17 residues. CDR3 residues: CASSSPTGWKSADTQYF. CDR3 in DNA: TGTGCCAGCAGCTCGCCAACAGGGTGGAAGTCGGCAGATACGCAGTATTTT. Drawing the rest from reference TRBV7-8 and TRBJ2-3, the complete variable domain is GAGVSQSPRYKVAKRGQDVALRCDPISGHVSLFWYQQALGQGPEFLTYFQNEAQLDKSGLPSDRFFAERPEGSVSTLKIQRTQQEDSAVYLCASSSPTGWKSADTQYFGPGTRLTVL.

There are a few counts of this clonotype. The chain carries TRBV25-1 and TRBJ1-1; TRBD1 is a possible D gene (6 bases). CDR1 is MGHDK, CDR2 SYGVNS, per germline. V was trimmed by 2 bases and J by 2 bases, leaving 9 bases between them. CDR3 length: 14 amino acids. The CDR3 sequence: CASSEPRGNTEAFF. The CDR3, as DNA: TGTGCCAGCAGTGAACCCAGGGGAAACACTGAAGCTTTCTTT.

This clonotype has a handful of counts. The V call is TRBV6-5, the J call TRBJ1-5, with TRBD1 as a possible D gene (6 bases). This CDR3 region has 13 residues. Germline values: CDR1 MNHEY, CDR2 SVGAGI. Trimming removed 6 bases from V and 5 bases from J, with 11 bases in between. The CDR3 nucleotides are TGTGCCAGCAGCCTACAGGGCTATCAGCCCCAGCATTTT. Its translation is CASSLQGYQPQHF.

This clonotype was counted ten times or more. The J gene is TRBJ1-1, the V gene TRBV11-1; unclear D gene. The CDR3 covers 13 residues. Trimming took 3 bases from V and 0 from J, leaving 5 bases between them. Germline CDR1 and CDR2: SGHAT and FQDESV (reference sequence). In nucleotides, the CDR3 is TGTGCCAGCAGCTTTCGGTTGAACACTGAAGCTTTCTTT. Amino acid sequence: CASSFRLNTEAFF.

This chain links TRBV7-9 with TRBJ2-5; D not resolved. Trimming shortened V by 5 bases and J by 3 bases, and 13 bases separated the two germline ends. CDR3 length: 14 amino acids. Germline CDR1 and CDR2: SEHNR and FQNEAQ (reference sequence). Here the CDR3 DNA reads TGTGCCAGCAGCCCCGACCGGTGGGAAGAGACCCAGTACTTC. It codes for CASSPDRWEETQYF.